This T cell receptor beta chain derives from a study of molecular identifiers for immune sequencing clone quantification. TCRdb redid the calling of the PCR reads with MiXCR, one entry per CDR3 protein. The data contain 40,000 to 45,000 distinct CDR3 sequences, about 24% of them singletons. Findings of the study overall: In naive cells, under 1% of molecules belonged to clones above 20 RNA copies, against over 99% in effector cells.

There are many counts of this clonotype. Antigen: not known. Sequenced material: naive CD8+ T cells from blood, with Jurkat cell RNA spiked in. Subset denoted: FACS-sorted CD8+CD4-CCR7+CD45RA+ naive T cells. The receptor's source is a human donor in good health. Some libraries in this study had Jurkat cell RNA spiked in.

CDR3 in DNA: TGCGCCAGCAGCTTGTACACCGGGGGCTACGAGCAGTACTTC. Translation gives CASSLYTGGYEQYF. The V gene is TRBV5-1, the J gene TRBJ2-7; maybe TRBD2 (6 bases). V was trimmed by 1 base and J by 3 bases, leaving 11 bases between them. Germline V lookup: CDR1 SGHRS, CDR2 YFSETQ. The CDR3 extends over 14 amino acids. Using reference TRBV5-1 and TRBJ2-7 for the parts outside the CDR3, the full variable domain is KAGVTQTPRYLIKTRGQQVTLSCSPISGHRSVSWYQQTPGQGLQFLFEYFSETQRNKGNFPGRFSGRQFSNSRSEMNVSTLELGDSALYLCASSLYTGGYEQYFGPGTRLTVT.